The subject of this entry is one T cell receptor (beta chain). The data were taken from a study of blood T cell repertoires in COVID-19. Study-level background: Italy, Spain and the United States were the sources of the convalescent and acute COVID-19 samples. The cDNA or gDNA used as material had been derived from T cells, B-cell-depleted T cells, or PBMCs.

The assay was immunoSEQ multiplex PCR, and TCRdb's table has in-frame clones only and misses some. The table records 250,000 or so clones, about 88% of them present only once. The sequenced sample was peripheral blood. This receptor was taken from a man aged 25-45 years with active or convalescent COVID-19.

The CDR3 nucleotides read TGTGCCAGCAGCCAAGGGAAAAAAACTACGGGGGAGACCCAGTACTTC. It translates to CASSQGKKTTGETQYF. The gene calls are TRBV3-1 (or the pseudogene TRBV3-2) and TRBJ2-5; D might be TRBD2 (5 bases). CDR3 length: 16 residues. The V end was cut by 1 base, the J end by 5 bases, with 17 bases between. Germline CDR1 LGHDT, CDR2 YNNKEL (reference sequence).